This entry describes one T cell receptor (beta chain). This entry comes from a study of T cell changes during pregnancy in multiple sclerosis. Only in-frame clones appear in the TCRdb table, and some are missing; sequencing was by immunoSEQ multiplex PCR. The table records tens of thousands of clones, 80% to 95% of them present only once. Germline CDR1 reads MNHNY; CDR2 reads SVGAGI (reference sequence). The CDR3 sequence is 16 residues long. V shed 2 bases and J shed 5 bases, with 15 bases lying between them. The chain employs TRBV6-6 and TRBJ2-2; D possibly corresponds to TRBD2 (5 bases). This receptor was taken from a female donor in good health, enrolled as a control in a pregnancy study. The material sequenced was peripheral blood, taken in the second trimester of pregnancy. CDR3 protein: CASSYRTGSRTGELFF. In nucleotides, the CDR3 is TGTGCCAGCAGTTACAGGACGGGGTCTAGGACCGGGGAGCTGTTTTTT.